The entry below describes one T cell receptor beta chain. Trimming at V came to 3 bases and at J to 4 bases, leaving 6 bases not matched to a gene. This CDR3 comprises 16 residues. From germline, CDR1 is MNHNY and CDR2 SVGAGI (reference sequence). The data were obtained in a study of cytomegalovirus exposure and HLA in healthy donors. This PCR relied on a set of 60 Vbeta primers and 13 Jbeta primers. TCRdb's table, derived via immunoSEQ multiplex PCR, lists solely in-frame clones and lacks some. The sample lists about 110,000 clones; about 72% were seen once. The TCR comes from a man younger than 35 in good health and CMV-seronegative. V and J are TRBV6-6 and TRBJ2-3, with 11 nucleotides matching TRBD1. The sample was PBMCs. CDR3 region: CASSYLGQGVADTQYF. The DNA of the CDR3 is TGTGCCAGCAGTTATTTGGGACAGGGGGTGGCAGATACGCAGTATTTT.